The present entry profiles one T cell receptor (beta chain) with its context. The sample carries other DNA sequences with the same CDR3. In the authors' workflow: Filtering differed, since immunoSEQ gave only junction sequences and no quality scores. Sequencing was performed with immunoSEQ multiplex PCR; in TCRdb, only in-frame clones are kept and a portion is missing. Clone size and the V and J calls come from that table; the DNA yielded D and trimming. The sample includes 2 million to 2.5 million clones, about 94% of them seen just once. The data were obtained in a study of shared clonotypes between healthy human individuals. In the study overall: Aged between 18 and 49, the donors were a couple of women and three men.

CDR1 is MNHEY and CDR2 is SVGAGI in the germline V gene. The CDR3 is made up of 14 amino acids. V was cut by 0 bases and J by 4 bases, with 8 bases left in between. Terminally differentiated effector memory CD45RA+ cells were excluded by CCR7 positive selection of CD45RO-negative cells. The sequencing sample was made of naive CD8+ T cells sorted from blood. This chain connects TRBV6-5 to TRBJ2-3, with D perhaps matching TRBD1 (6 bases). This receptor was taken from a man in his late teens or twenties in good health. The CDR3 region is CASSYSSGADTQYF. The DNA for the CDR3 is TGTGCCAGCAGTTACTCGTCAGGGGCAGATACGCAGTATTTT.